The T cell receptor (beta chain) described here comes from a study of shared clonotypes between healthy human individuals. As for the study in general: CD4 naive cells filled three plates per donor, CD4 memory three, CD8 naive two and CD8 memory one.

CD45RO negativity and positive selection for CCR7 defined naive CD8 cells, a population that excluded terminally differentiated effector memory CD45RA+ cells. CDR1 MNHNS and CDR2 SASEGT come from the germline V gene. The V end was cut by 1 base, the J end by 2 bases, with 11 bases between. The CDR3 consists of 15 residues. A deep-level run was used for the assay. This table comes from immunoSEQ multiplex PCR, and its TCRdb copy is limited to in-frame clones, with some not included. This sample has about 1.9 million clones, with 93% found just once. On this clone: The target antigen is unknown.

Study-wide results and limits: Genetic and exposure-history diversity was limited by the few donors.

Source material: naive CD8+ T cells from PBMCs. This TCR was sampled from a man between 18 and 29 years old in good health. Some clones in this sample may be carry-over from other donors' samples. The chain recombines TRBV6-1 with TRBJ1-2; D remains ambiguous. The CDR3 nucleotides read TGTGCCAGCAGTGAAGGCAAAGGACGGAACTATGGCTACACCTTC. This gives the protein CASSEGKGRNYGYTF.